This TCR beta chain was recovered during a study of T cells in Graves' hyperthyroidism and ophthalmopathy. This clonotype occurred many times. RNA transcripts gave rise to amplified TCR beta CDR3 regions. A first-round RT-PCR of the TCR CDR3 used the HTBI primer set. Each CDR3 protein is one row after TCRdb ran MiXCR on the multiplex PCR reads. The sample lists about 180,000 distinct CDR3 sequences; 17% were seen once. Between the trimmed V and J ends, which lost 2 bases and 7 bases, there was a span of 10 bases. Looked up from germline, CDR1 is SGDLS and CDR2 is YYNGEE. The CDR3 is made up of 14 amino acids.

The chain couples TRBV9 to TRBJ1-6; no clear D gene. The sequencing sample was made of blood. This TCR derives from a woman between 50 and 59 years old with Graves' hyperthyroidism. CDR3 residues: CASSVQTLNSPLHF. The CDR3 DNA reads as TGTGCCAGCAGCGTCCAAACCTTAAATTCACCCCTCCACTTT.